This paragraph reports one T cell receptor (beta chain). Its antigen remains unidentified. This specimen comes from a study of T cell responses to AZD1222 COVID-19 vaccine. Study-level findings and limits: Mostly white British, mostly female donors; authors suggested clonal diversity may be underestimated.

Only in-frame clones appear in the TCRdb table, and some are missing; sequencing was by immunoSEQ multiplex PCR. This sample has 65,000 to 95,000 clones, with about 92% found just once. Trimming shortened V by 3 bases and J by 0 bases, and 12 bases separated the two germline ends. The CDR3 spans 16 residues. Germline V gene lookup returns CDR1 LGHDT and CDR2 YNNKEL (reference sequence). The sequencing here drew on peripheral blood, taken on day 0 of MenACWY control vaccination. The chain uses TRBV3-1 (or the pseudogene TRBV3-2) and TRBJ2-1, with unresolved D. The sequence was obtained from an adult in good health. CDR3 loop: CASSHRPQSSYNEQFF. The CDR3 nucleotides are TGTGCCAGCAGCCATCGCCCACAGAGCTCCTACAATGAGCAGTTCTTC.